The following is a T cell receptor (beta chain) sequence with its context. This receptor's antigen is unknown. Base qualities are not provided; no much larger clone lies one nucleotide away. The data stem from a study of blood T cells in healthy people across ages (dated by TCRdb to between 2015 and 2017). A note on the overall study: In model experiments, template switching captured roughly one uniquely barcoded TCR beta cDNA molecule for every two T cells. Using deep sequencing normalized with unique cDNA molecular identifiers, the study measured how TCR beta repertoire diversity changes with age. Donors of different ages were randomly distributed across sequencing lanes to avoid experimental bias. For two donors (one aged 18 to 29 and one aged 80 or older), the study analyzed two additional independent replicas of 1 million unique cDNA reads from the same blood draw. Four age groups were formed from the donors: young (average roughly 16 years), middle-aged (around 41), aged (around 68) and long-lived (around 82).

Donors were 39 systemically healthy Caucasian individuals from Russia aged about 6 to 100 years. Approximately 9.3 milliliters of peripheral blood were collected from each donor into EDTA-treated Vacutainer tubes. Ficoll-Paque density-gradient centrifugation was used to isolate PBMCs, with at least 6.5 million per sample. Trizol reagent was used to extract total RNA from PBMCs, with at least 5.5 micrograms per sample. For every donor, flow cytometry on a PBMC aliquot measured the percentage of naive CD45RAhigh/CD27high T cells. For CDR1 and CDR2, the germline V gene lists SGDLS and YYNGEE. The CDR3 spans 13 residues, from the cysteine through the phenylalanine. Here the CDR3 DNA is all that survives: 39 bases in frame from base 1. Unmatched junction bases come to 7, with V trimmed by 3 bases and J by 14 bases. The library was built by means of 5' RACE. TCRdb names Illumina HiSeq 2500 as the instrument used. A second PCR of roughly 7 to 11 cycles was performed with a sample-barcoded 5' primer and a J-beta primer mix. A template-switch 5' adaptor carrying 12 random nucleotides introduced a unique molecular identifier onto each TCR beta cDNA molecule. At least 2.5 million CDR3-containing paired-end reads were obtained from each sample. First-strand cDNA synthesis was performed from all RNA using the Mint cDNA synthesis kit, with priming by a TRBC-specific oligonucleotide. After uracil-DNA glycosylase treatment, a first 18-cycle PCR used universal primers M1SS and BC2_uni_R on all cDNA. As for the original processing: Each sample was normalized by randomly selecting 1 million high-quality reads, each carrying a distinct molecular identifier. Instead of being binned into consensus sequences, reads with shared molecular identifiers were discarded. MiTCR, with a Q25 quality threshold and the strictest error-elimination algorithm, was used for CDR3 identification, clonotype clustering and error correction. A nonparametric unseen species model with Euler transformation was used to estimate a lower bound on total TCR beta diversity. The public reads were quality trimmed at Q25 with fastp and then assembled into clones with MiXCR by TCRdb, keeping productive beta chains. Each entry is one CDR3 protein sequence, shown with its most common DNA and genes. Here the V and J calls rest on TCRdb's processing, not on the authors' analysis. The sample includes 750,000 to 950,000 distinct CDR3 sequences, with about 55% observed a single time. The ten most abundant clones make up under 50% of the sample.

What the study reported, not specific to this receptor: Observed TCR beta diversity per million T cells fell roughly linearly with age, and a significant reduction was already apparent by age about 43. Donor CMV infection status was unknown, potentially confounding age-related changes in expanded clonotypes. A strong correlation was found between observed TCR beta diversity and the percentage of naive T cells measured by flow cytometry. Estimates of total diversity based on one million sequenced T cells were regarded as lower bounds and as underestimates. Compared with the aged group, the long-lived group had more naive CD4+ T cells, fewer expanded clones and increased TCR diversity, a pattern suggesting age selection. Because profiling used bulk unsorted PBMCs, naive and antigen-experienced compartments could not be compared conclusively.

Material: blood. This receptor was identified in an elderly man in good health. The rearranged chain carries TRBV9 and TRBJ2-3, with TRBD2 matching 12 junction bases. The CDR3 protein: CASSGLAGEGAYF. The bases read TGTGCCAGCAGCGGACTAGCGGGAGAGGGCGCGTATTTT.